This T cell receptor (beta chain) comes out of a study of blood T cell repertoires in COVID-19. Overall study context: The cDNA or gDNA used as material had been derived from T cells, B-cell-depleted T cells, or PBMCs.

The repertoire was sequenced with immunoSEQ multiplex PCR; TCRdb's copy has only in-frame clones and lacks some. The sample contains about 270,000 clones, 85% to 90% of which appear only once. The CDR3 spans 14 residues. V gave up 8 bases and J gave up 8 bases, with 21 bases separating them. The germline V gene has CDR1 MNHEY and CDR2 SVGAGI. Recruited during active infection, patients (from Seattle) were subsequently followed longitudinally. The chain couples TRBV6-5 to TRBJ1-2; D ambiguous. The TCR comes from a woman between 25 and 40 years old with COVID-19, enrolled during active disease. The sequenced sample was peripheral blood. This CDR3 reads CASPRRDTRNGYTF. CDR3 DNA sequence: TGTGCCAGCCCTAGGCGAGATACTCGCAACGGCTACACCTTC.